This TCR beta chain was observed in a study of OX40 agonist ivuxolimab in advanced cancers. The overall study: Patients took ivuxolimab, an agonistic anti-OX40 (CD134) antibody. Three patients responded partially, comprising one with hepatocellular carcinoma and two with cutaneous melanoma.

On this clone itself: Its antigen remains unknown.

This CDR3 is built from 13 residues. The germline gives CDR1 SGHNT, CDR2 YYREEE (reference sequence). J gave up 5 bases and V 2 bases, and 3 bases lay outside the gene matches. Study-wide points: Those patients achieving a partial response at 0.1-3.0 mg/kg showed among the lowest clonal expansion.

Assay: immunoSEQ multiplex PCR; the TCRdb copy retains only in-frame clones and omits some. The profile shows 87,000 or so clones, around nine tenths of them singletons. The source material was CD4+ or CD8+ T cells sorted from blood, sampled in a trial of the OX40 agonist ivuxolimab. This receptor was taken from an adult with an advanced solid tumor such as melanoma, head and neck, liver or kidney cancer. The rearrangement uses TRBV5-4 and TRBJ1-1; 7 bases fit TRBD1. The CDR3 DNA follows: TGTGCCAGCAGCTTCGGGACAGCAACTGAAGCTTTCTTT. Translating gives CASSFGTATEAFF.